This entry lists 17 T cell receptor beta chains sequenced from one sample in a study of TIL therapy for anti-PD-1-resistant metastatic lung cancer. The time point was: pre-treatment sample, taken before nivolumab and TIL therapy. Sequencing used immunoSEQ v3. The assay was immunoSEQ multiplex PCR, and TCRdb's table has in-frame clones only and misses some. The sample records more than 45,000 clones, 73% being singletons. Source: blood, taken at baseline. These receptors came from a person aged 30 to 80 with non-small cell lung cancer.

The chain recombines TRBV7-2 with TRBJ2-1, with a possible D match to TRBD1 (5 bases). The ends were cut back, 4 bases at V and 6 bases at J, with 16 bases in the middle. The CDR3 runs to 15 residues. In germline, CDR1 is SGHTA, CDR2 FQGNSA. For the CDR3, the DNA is TGTGCCAGCAGCTCCGGCCGACAGAGAGTCAATGAGCAGTTCTTC. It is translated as CASSSGRQRVNEQFF.

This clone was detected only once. This CDR3 is CASSPMDRALRSGQYF. The CDR3, as DNA: TGTGCCAGCAGTCCCATGGACAGGGCTTTGCGGAGTGGGCAGTATTTT. V usage is TRBV2 and J usage is TRBJ2-3; 8 nucleotides line up with TRBD1. The CDR3 runs 16 residues. The J segment lost 11 bases and the V segment lost 5 bases, leaving 18 bases of the junction unmatched. The germline V gene encodes CDR1 SNHLY and CDR2 FYNNEI.

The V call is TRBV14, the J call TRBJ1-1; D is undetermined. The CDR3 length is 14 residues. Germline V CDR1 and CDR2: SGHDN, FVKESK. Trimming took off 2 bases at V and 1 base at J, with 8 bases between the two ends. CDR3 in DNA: TGTGCCAGCAGCCAACAAGTATCGAACACTGAAGCTTTCTTT. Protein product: CASSQQVSNTEAFF.

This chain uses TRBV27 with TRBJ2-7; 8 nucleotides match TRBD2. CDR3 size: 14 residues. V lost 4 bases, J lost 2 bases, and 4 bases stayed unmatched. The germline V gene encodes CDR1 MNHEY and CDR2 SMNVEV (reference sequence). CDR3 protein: CASSSSGGTYEQYF. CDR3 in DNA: TGTGCCAGCAGTTCAAGCGGGGGTACCTACGAGCAGTACTTC.

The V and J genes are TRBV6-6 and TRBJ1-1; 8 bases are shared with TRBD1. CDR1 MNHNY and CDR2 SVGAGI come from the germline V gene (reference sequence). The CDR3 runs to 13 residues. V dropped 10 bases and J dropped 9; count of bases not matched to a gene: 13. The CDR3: CATSPGTGPKAFF. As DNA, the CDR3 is TGTGCCACCTCTCCCGGGACAGGTCCCAAAGCTTTCTTT.

The CDR3 bases are TGTGCCAGCAGTTTATTCAAGGGTTGGAGGGACCAACAAGAGACCCAGTACTTC. Its translation: CASSLFKGWRDQQETQYF. The chain carries TRBV28 and TRBJ2-5; perhaps TRBD2 as D (6 bases). The CDR3 length is 18 residues. Germline lookup yields CDR1 MDHEN and CDR2 SYDVKM. V lost 1 base and J 2 bases, leaving 20 bases between the germline ends.

CDR3 sequence (DNA): TGTGCCAGCAGCCAAGATGGTGAGGGCTACACCTTC. This codes for CASSQDGEGYTF. The chain couples TRBV4-2 to TRBJ1-2, with D uncertain. The CDR3 runs to 12 residues. V lost 0 bases to trimming and J lost 8 bases, with 7 bases between them. Germline loops: CDR1 LGHNA, CDR2 YNFKEQ.

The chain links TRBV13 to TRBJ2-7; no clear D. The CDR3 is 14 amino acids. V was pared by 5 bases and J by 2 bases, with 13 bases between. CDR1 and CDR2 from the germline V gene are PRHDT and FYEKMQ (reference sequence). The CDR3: CASSQWGIAYEQYF. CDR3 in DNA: TGTGCCAGCAGCCAGTGGGGTATCGCCTACGAGCAGTACTTC.

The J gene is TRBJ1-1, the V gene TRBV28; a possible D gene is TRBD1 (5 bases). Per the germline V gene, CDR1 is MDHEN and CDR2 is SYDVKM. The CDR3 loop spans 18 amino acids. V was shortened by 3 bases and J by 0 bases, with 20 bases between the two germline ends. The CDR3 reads CASSFWMAWGTVNTEAFF. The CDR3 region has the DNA TGTGCCAGCAGTTTTTGGATGGCCTGGGGGACCGTGAACACTGAAGCTTTCTTT.

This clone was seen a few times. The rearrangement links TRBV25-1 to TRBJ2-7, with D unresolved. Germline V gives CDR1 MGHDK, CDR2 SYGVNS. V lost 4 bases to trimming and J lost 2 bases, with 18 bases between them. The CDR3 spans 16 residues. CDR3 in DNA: TGTGCCAGCAGTGGCCATACAGCCCAGGATCCCTACGAGCAGTACTTC. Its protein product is CASSGHTAQDPYEQYF.

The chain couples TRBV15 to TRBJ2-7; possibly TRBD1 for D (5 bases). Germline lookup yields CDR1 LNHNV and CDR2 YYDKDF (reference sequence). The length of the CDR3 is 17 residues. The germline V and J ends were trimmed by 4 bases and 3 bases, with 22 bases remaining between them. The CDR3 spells CATSKRAGFEVGYEQYF. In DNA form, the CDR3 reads TGTGCCACCAGCAAACGAGCAGGGTTTGAGGTGGGCTACGAGCAGTACTTC.

The CDR3 DNA sequence: TGTGCCAGCAGCTTAGATCGGTTTATTCGTTCACCCCTCCACTTT. It is translated as CASSLDRFIRSPLHF. The chain is built from TRBV7-9 and TRBJ1-6; D uncertain. This CDR3 comprises 15 residues. The germline CDR1 and CDR2 sequences are SEHNR and FQNEAQ (reference sequence). V dropped 1 base and J dropped 9 bases, with 13 bases sitting between them.

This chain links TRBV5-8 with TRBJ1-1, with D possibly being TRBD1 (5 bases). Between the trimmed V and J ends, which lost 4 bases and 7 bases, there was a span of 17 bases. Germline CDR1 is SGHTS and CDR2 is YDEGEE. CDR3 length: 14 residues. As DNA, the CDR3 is TGTGCCAGCAGCGACGCACAGGCGTTTCGTGAAGCTTTCTTT. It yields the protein CASSDAQAFREAFF.

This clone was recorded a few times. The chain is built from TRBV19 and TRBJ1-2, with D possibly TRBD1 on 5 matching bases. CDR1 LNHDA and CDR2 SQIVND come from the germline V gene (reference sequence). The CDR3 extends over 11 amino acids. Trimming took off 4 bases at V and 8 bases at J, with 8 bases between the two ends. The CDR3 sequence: CASSKRGGYTF. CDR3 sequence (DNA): TGTGCCAGTAGTAAAAGGGGAGGCTACACCTTC. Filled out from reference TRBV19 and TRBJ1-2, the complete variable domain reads DGGITQSPKYLFRKEGQNVTLSCEQNLNHDAMYWYRQDPGQGLRLIYYSQIVNDFQKGDIAEGYSVSREKKESFPLTVTSAQKNPTAFYLCASSKRGGYTFGSGTRLTVV.

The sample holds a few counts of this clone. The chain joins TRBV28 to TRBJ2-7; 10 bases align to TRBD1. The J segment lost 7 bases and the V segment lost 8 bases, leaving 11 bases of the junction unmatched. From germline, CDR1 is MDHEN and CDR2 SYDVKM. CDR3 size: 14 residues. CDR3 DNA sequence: TGTGCCAGCGTGTCCGGACAGGGGGTTTGGGAGCAGTACTTC. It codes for CASVSGQGVWEQYF. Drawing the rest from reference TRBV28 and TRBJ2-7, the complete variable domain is DVKVTQSSRYLVKRTGEKVFLECVQDMDHENMFWYRQDPGLGLRLIYFSYDVKMKEKGDIPEGYSVSREKKERFSLILESASTNQTSMYLCASVSGQGVWEQYFGPGTRLTVT.

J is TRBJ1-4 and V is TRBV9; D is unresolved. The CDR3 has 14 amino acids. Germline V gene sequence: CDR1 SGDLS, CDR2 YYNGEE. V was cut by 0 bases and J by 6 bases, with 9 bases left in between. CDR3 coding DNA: TGTGCCAGCAGCGTAGGTTCTATTGATGAAAAACTGTTTTTT. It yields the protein CASSVGSIDEKLFF. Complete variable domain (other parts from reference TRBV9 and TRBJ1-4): DSGVTQTPKHLITATGQRVTLRCSPRSGDLSVYWYQQSLDQGLQFLIQYYNGEERAKGNILERFSAQQFPDLHSELNLSSLELGDSALYFCASSVGSIDEKLFFGSGTQLSVL.

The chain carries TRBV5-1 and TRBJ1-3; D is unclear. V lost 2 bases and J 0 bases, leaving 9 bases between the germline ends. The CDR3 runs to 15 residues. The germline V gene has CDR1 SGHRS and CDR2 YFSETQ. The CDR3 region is CASSFEAASGNTIYF. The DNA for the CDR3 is TGCGCCAGCAGCTTCGAGGCGGCCTCTGGAAACACCATATATTTT.